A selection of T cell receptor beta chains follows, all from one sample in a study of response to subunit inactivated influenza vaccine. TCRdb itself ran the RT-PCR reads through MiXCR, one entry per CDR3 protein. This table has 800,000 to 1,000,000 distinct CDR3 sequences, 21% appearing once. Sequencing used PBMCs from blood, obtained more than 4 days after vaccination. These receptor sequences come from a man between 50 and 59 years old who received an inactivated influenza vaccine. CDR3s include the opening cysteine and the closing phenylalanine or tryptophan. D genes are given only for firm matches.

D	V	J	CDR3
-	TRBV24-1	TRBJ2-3	CATSVTGFTTDTQYF
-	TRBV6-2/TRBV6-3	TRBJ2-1	CASTLGGGEQFF
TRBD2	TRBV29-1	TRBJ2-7	CSVVPLAGAYSYEQYF
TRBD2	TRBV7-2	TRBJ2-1	CASSSLGLAEGNEQFF
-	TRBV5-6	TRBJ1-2	CASSLRDPGNYGYTF
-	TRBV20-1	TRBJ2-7	CSASSGLPPYEQYF
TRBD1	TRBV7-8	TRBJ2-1	CASSLGRQGPSYNEQFF
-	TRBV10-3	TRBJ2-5	CAISEADRTQYF
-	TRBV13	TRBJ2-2	CASSYPRENTGELFF
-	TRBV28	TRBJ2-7	CASSFTYGASEQYF
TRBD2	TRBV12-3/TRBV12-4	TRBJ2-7	CASSLAGAPYEQYF
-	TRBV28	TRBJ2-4	CASSRLVGPAYAKNIQYF
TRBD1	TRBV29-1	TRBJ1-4	CSVGDRGKLFF
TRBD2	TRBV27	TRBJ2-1	CASSPLGLVRYEQFF
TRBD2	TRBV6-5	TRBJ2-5	CASSYGTSGTRGETQYF
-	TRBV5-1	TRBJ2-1	CASSLGLDYNEQFF
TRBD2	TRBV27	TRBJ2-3	CASSWVAGAADTQYF
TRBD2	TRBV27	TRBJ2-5	CASSPGTSGRPRSETQYF
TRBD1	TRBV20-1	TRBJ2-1	CSALPGQGSNEQFF
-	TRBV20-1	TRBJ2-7	CSAWDWGSYEQYF
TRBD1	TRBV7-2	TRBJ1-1	CASSPDRVLHEAFF
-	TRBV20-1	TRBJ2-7	CSAPDVTYEQYF
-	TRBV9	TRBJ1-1	CASSPQAEAFF
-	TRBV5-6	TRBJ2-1	CASRNPNEQFF
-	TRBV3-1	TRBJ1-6	CASSPRQSSYNSPLHF
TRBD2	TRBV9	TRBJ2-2	CASSVFSGDTGELFF
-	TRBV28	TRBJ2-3	CASSLLGPGTDTQYF
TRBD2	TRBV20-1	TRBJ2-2	CCARDPLGTSRPGELFF
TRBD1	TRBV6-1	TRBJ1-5	CASSPMTGGPLKPQHF
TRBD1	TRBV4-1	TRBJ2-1	CASSQGHAGGSYNEQFF
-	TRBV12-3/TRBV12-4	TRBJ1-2	CASSLRSSGYGYTF
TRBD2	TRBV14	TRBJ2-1	CASSQLTSGSYNEQFF
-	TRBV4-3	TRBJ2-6	CASSQVFGANVLTF
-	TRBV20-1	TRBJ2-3	CSARARVVHDTQYF
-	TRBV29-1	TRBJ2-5	CSVERGRGETQYF
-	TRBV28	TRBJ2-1	CASSVGGGYEQFF
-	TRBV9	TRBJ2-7	CASSVGHPGEQYF
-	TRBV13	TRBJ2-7	CASSPRAFSYEQYF
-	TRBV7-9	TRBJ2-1	CASSFPPGRLLDEQFF
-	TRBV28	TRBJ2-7	CASSPPSLHEQYF
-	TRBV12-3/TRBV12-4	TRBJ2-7	CASKPVGVTYEQYF
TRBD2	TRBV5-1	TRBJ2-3	CASSFSLAGGTDTQYF
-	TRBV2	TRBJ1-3	CASSLAGPTGNTIYF
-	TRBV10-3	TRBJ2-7	CAISDHRSGKSSYEQYF
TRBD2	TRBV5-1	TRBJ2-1	CASSLEEAGGEQFF
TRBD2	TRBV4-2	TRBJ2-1	CASSLGLAGAVYNEQFF
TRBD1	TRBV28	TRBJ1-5	CASSSPGQGAGGAQHF
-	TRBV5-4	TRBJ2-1	CASSLAGLGTEQFF
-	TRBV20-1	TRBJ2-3	CSARWAKASTDTQYF
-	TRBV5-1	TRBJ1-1	CASSSGAVNTEAFF
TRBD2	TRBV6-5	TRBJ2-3	CASSYGAGGVDTQYF
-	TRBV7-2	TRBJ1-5	CASTSRYSNQPQHF
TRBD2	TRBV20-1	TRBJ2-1	CSAKSSGKSYNEQFF
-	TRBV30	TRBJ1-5	CAWNAPAGSRDQPQHF
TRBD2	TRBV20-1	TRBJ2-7	CSARSPGGGKGEQYF
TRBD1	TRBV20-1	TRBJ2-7	CSASTGTHEQYF
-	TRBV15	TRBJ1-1	CATSRGGVNTESFF
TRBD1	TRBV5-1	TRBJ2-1	CASSSRDRVYNEQFF
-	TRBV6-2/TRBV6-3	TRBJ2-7	CASSYPGWKQYF